This is a list of T cell receptor beta chains from one sample in a study of post-analysis software for immune sequencing data. TCRdb reprocessed the PCR reads via MiXCR and lists one record per CDR3 protein. The sample holds about 500,000 distinct CDR3 sequences, under 55% seen once. Sequencing input: blood. Every receptor here comes from a girl aged 5-17 years with multiple sclerosis. The CDR3 runs from the conserved cysteine through the conserved F or W. A D gene is named only where the DNA matches it firmly. A row's size may be missing; if present it is once, few, many or a size class.

CDR3aa: CASREGLAGGPRNEQFF; CDR3nt: TGCGCCAGCAGGGAGGGACTAGCGGGAGGGCCGCGCAATGAGCAGTTCTTC; d_gene: TRBD2; j_gene: TRBJ2-1; v_gene: TRBV5-1; abundance: .; len: 17
CDR3aa: CASSGDGGGYTF; CDR3nt: TGTGCCAGCAGCGGAGACGGTGGTGGCTACACCTTC; d_gene: .; j_gene: TRBJ1-2; v_gene: TRBV3-1; abundance: few; len: 12
CDR3aa: CASSQDLTGGREQFF; CDR3nt: TGTGCCAGCAGCCAAGATTTAACAGGGGGAAGGGAGCAGTTCTTC; d_gene: TRBD1; j_gene: TRBJ2-1; v_gene: TRBV3-1; abundance: once; len: 15
CDR3aa: CSAREGGYSNQPQHF; CDR3nt: TGCAGTGCTAGGGAGGGGGGTTATAGCAATCAGCCCCAGCATTTT; d_gene: .; j_gene: TRBJ1-5; v_gene: TRBV20-1; abundance: few; len: 15
CDR3aa: CASSSLSSWGYNEQFF; CDR3nt: TGTGCCAGCAGCTCCTTGTCCTCCTGGGGCTACAATGAGCAGTTCTTC; d_gene: .; j_gene: TRBJ2-1; v_gene: TRBV14; abundance: many; len: 16
CDR3aa: CAISESDIAGGRYEQYF; CDR3nt: TGTGCCATCAGTGAGTCCGATATAGCGGGAGGGAGGTACGAGCAGTACTTC; d_gene: TRBD2; j_gene: TRBJ2-7; v_gene: TRBV10-3; abundance: .; len: 17
CDR3aa: CASSIRAGISYTF; CDR3nt: TGTGCCAGTAGTATCCGGGCGGGGATAAGCTACACCTTC; d_gene: .; j_gene: TRBJ1-2; v_gene: TRBV19; abundance: few; len: 13
CDR3aa: CASSPLPGQDMNTEAFF; CDR3nt: TGTGCCAGCAGTCCCCTCCCGGGACAGGACATGAACACTGAAGCTTTCTTT; d_gene: TRBD1; j_gene: TRBJ1-1; v_gene: TRBV12-3/TRBV12-4; abundance: .; len: 17
CDR3aa: CASSQDPYNEQFF; CDR3nt: TGCGCCAGCAGCCAAGACCCATACAATGAGCAGTTCTTC; d_gene: .; j_gene: TRBJ2-1; v_gene: TRBV4-1; abundance: .; len: 13
CDR3aa: CASSSPMTIFDYSNQPQHF; CDR3nt: TGTGCCAGCAGTTCCCCAATGACTATATTTGACTATAGCAATCAGCCCCAGCATTTT; d_gene: .; j_gene: TRBJ1-5; v_gene: TRBV28; abundance: few; len: 19
CDR3aa: CASSLTQRGTDTQYF; CDR3nt: TGCGCCAGCAGCTTGACACAGAGAGGCACAGATACGCAGTATTTT; d_gene: .; j_gene: TRBJ2-3; v_gene: TRBV5-1; abundance: .; len: 15
CDR3aa: CASSQDGGQGPSHHTDTQYF; CDR3nt: TGTGCCAGCAGCCAAGACGGGGGACAGGGGCCCTCTCATCACACAGATACGCAGTATTTT; d_gene: TRBD1; j_gene: TRBJ2-3; v_gene: TRBV4-2; abundance: .; len: 20
CDR3aa: CASSQGQFGEYEQYF; CDR3nt: TGCGCCAGCAGCCAGGGACAGTTCGGGGAGTACGAGCAGTACTTC; d_gene: TRBD1; j_gene: TRBJ2-7; v_gene: TRBV4-1; abundance: .; len: 15
CDR3aa: CASSLDRRNNEQFF; CDR3nt: TGTGCCAGCAGCTTGGACAGGCGAAACAATGAGCAGTTCTTC; d_gene: TRBD1; j_gene: TRBJ2-1; v_gene: TRBV9; abundance: .; len: 14
CDR3aa: CASSFGLDGNSPLHF; CDR3nt: TGCGCCAGCAGCTTTGGTCTCGACGGGAATTCACCCCTCCACTTT; d_gene: .; j_gene: TRBJ1-6; v_gene: TRBV5-1; abundance: .; len: 15
CDR3aa: CASSENGLAGEQYF; CDR3nt: TGCGCCAGCAGCGAAAACGGACTAGCGGGAGAGCAGTACTTC; d_gene: TRBD2; j_gene: TRBJ2-5; v_gene: TRBV5-1; abundance: once; len: 14